Listed below are T cell receptor beta chains from one sample, sequenced in a study of shared T cell receptors in the human thymus. Data came from immunoSEQ multiplex PCR; TCRdb stores just in-frame clones and leaves some out. Of around 68,000 clones in the sample, 90% to 95% are singletons; the top ten hold approximately 0.035%. The specimen was thymocytes. These receptors were collected from a human donor. Both conserved end residues are part of each CDR3. The D gene is left open where the match is weak. Size tells how often a clone was seen (once, few, many) or the class of an expanded clone, and some rows leave it out.

CDR3aa | CDR3nt | d_gene | v_gene | abundance | j_gene
CASSFPQGQNATNEKLFF | TGTGCCAGCAGTTTCCCACAGGGACAGAATGCAACTAATGAAAAACTGTTTTTT | TRBD1 | TRBV28 | once | TRBJ1-4
CASSLRETQYF | TGCGCCAGCAGCTTGAGAGAGACCCAGTACTTC | NA | TRBV5-1 | NA | TRBJ2-5
CASRHAVAKNIQYF | TGTGCCAGCAGACATGCTGTAGCCAAAAACATTCAGTACTTC | NA | TRBV27 | NA | TRBJ2-4
CASSLAGEGRGRNSPLHF | TGTGCCAGCAGCTTGGCCGGTGAGGGACGGGGTCGTAATTCACCCCTCCACTTT | NA | TRBV5-8 | NA | TRBJ1-6
CASSLVRRTGELFF | TGTGCCAGCAGCTTGGTTCGGAGAACCGGGGAGCTGTTTTTT | NA | TRBV5-6 | once | TRBJ2-2
CASSYIGGSRHYNEQFF | TGCGCCAGCAGCTATATTGGGGGCTCCCGGCACTACAATGAGCAGTTCTTC | NA | TRBV4-1 | NA | TRBJ2-1
CASSIPYRGGERNTIYF | TGTGCCAGTAGTATACCTTACAGGGGTGGGGAGCGAAACACCATATATTTT | TRBD1 | TRBV19 | NA | TRBJ1-3
CSVDSRGTDTQYF | TGCAGCGTTGATTCCCGGGGGACAGATACGCAGTATTTT | NA | TRBV29-1 | NA | TRBJ2-3
CASSLDGTGGMYNEKLFF | TGTGCCAGCAGTTTAGACGGGACAGGGGGCATGTATAATGAAAAACTGTTTTTT | TRBD1 | TRBV27 | NA | TRBJ1-4
CASSLQGPYRGLNSPLHF | TGTGCCAGCAGCTTACAAGGACCCTACAGGGGTCTTAATTCACCCCTCCACTTT | TRBD1 | TRBV7-2 | NA | TRBJ1-6
CASTGVFNTGELFF | TGTGCCAGCACAGGGGTCTTTAACACCGGGGAGCTGTTTTTT | NA | TRBV6-1 | few | TRBJ2-2
CASSPPGQGSTGELFF | TGTGCCAGCAGCCCTCCGGGACAGGGGTCCACCGGGGAGCTGTTTTTT | TRBD1 | TRBV4-2 | NA | TRBJ2-2
CASRARYTTQYF | TGTGCCAGCAGAGCGCGGTACACTACGCAGTATTTT | NA | TRBV6-5 | once | TRBJ2-3
CASSENRGPNEKLFF | TGTGCCAGCAGTGAAAACAGGGGACCTAATGAAAAACTGTTTTTT | TRBD1 | TRBV7-2 | once | TRBJ1-4
CASSEQGAPTYEQYF | TGTGCCAGCAGCGAACAGGGGGCCCCGACCTACGAGCAGTACTTC | TRBD1 | TRBV5-5 | NA | TRBJ2-7
CATSIQTKADRETQYF | TGTGCCACCAGTATACAGACAAAGGCGGATCGGGAGACCCAGTACTTC | NA | TRBV15 | NA | TRBJ2-5
CASSQAKWGTSEGIQYF | TGTGCCAGCAGCCAAGCAAAGTGGGGGACTTCCGAGGGCATTCAGTACTTC | NA | TRBV4-2 | NA | TRBJ2-4
CARPDRVPYNEQFF | TGTGCCAGGCCGGACAGGGTACCCTACAATGAGCAGTTCTTC | TRBD1 | TRBV11-3 | NA | TRBJ2-1
CASSMIGRRSGGGYYGYTF | TGTGCCAGTAGTATGATCGGTCGGCGGAGTGGAGGGGGGTACTATGGCTACACCTTC | NA | TRBV19 | NA | TRBJ1-2
CASSQGGENTEAFF | TGTGCCAGCAGCCAGGGGGGCGAGAACACTGAAGCTTTCTTT | NA | TRBV14 | NA | TRBJ1-1
CASSFLAGGQLGDTGELFF | TGTGCCAGCAGTTTCCTAGCGGGGGGCCAACTGGGGGACACCGGGGAGCTGTTTTTT | TRBD2 | TRBV27 | NA | TRBJ2-2
CASSYSDQGIEKLFF | TGTGCCAGCAGTTACTCCGACCAGGGAATTGAAAAACTGTTTTTT | NA | TRBV6-5 | once | TRBJ1-4
CASSSCVGSRNTEAFF | TGTGCCAGTAGTTCCTGTGTCGGGTCCCGGAACACTGAAGCTTTCTTT | NA | TRBV19 | NA | TRBJ1-1
CASSRPGQGPSGANVLTF | TGTGCCAGCAGTCGACCGGGACAGGGGCCCTCTGGGGCCAACGTCCTGACTTTC | TRBD1 | TRBV7-2 | NA | TRBJ2-6
CASSATGGEAFF | TGTGCCAGTAGCGCGACTGGGGGGGAAGCTTTCTTT | NA | TRBV19 | NA | TRBJ1-1
CASRVGYQETQYF | TGTGCCAGCAGGGTCGGGTACCAAGAGACCCAGTACTTC | NA | TRBV7-2 | NA | TRBJ2-5
CASSADRGGKSLHF | TGTGCCAGCAGCGCCGACAGGGGGGGGAAATCCCTCCACTTT | TRBD1 | TRBV9 | NA | TRBJ1-6
CASSGRDPYEQYF | TGTGCCAGCAGCGGTAGAGATCCCTACGAGCAGTACTTC | NA | TRBV7-6 | NA | TRBJ2-7
CASSYGGQVNQPQHF | TGTGCCAGCAGTTACGGCGGACAGGTTAATCAGCCCCAGCATTTT | TRBD1 | TRBV6-6 | NA | TRBJ1-5
CASSVVGQGVLSSYNEQFF | TGTGCCAGCAGCGTAGTGGGACAGGGGGTGTTGAGCTCCTACAATGAGCAGTTCTTC | TRBD1 | TRBV9 | NA | TRBJ2-1
CASSQDPWDHGYTF | TGCGCCAGCAGCCAAGACCCCTGGGATCATGGCTACACCTTC | NA | TRBV4-1 | NA | TRBJ1-2
CASSRGCGPTTDTQYF | TGCGCCAGCAGCCGAGGGTGCGGGCCGACGACAGATACGCAGTATTTT | NA | TRBV4-1 | NA | TRBJ2-3
CASSLIQGGNYEQYF | TGTGCCAGCAGTTTAATCCAGGGGGGAAACTACGAGCAGTACTTC | NA | TRBV28 | NA | TRBJ2-7